The 30 T cell receptor beta chains reported below all come from one sample, sequenced in a study of blood T cell repertoires in COVID-19. Measured with immunoSEQ multiplex PCR; TCRdb has only the in-frame clones, and not every one. The table records fewer than 200,000 clones, roughly 81% of them present only once. Sequencing was carried out using peripheral blood. The receptors here all came from a woman between 45 and 60 years old with COVID-19, enrolled during active disease.

The chain joins TRBV28 to TRBJ1-5; D is uncertain. V lost 6 bases and J lost 3, with 9 bases in between. The germline V gene has CDR1 MDHEN and CDR2 SYDVKM. There are 13 residues in the CDR3. The CDR3 loop reads CASSLGINQPQHF. The CDR3 nucleotides are TGTGCCAGCAGCCTCGGGATCAATCAGCCCCAGCATTTT.

For the CDR3, the DNA is TGTGCCAGCAGCCTGGATCGAATGGCGGGGACGAACACCGGGGAGCTGTTTTTT. Translating it yields CASSLDRMAGTNTGELFF. This chain links TRBV5-4 with TRBJ2-2, with a possible D match to TRBD2 (6 bases). The CDR3 loop spans 18 amino acids. Germline lookup yields CDR1 SGHNT and CDR2 YYREEE (reference sequence). Trimming removed 4 bases at V and 0 bases at J, with 19 bases between.

By sample fraction, this clone is medium-sized. CDR3 residues: CASSPLAGDYNEQFF. The CDR3 coding sequence is TGCGCCAGCAGCCCCCTAGCGGGGGATTACAATGAGCAGTTCTTC. The rearrangement links TRBV5-1 to TRBJ2-1; 10 bases map to TRBD2. The V and J ends lost 4 bases and 4 bases, in that order; junction bases with no gene match: 5. Germline V gene data show CDR1 as SGHRS and CDR2 as YFSETQ. The CDR3 has 15 amino acids. The entire variable domain, with the rest obtained from reference TRBV5-1 and TRBJ2-1, is as follows: KAGVTQTPRYLIKTRGQQVTLSCSPISGHRSVSWYQQTPGQGLQFLFEYFSETQRNKGNFPGRFSGRQFSNSRSEMNVSTLELGDSALYLCASSPLAGDYNEQFFGPGTRLTVL.

This clone was picked up one time. The chain couples TRBV6-5 to TRBJ1-1; no clear D. In germline, CDR1 is MNHEY, CDR2 SVGAGI. With 7 bases removed from V and 11 bases from J, the gap between germline ends came to 14 bases. The CDR3 runs 11 residues. The CDR3 region has the DNA TGTGCCAGCACCCCGGGGTCCGGGGCTTTCTTT. This encodes CASTPGSGAFF.

The rearrangement joins TRBV4-1 to TRBJ2-3; 11 bases fit TRBD2. The trim removed 4 bases at V and 2 bases at J, leaving 8 bases unmatched. In germline, CDR1 is MGHRA, CDR2 YSYEKL. The CDR3 totals 17 residues. In DNA, the CDR3 is TGCGCCAGCAGCCGACAAGGGACTAGCGGAAACACAGATACGCAGTATTTT. Its translation is CASSRQGTSGNTDTQYF.

The V call is TRBV19, the J call TRBJ2-1; D possibly corresponds to TRBD2 (6 bases). The CDR3 contains 16 residues. Germline assignment: CDR1 LNHDA and CDR2 SQIVND (reference sequence). With 2 bases removed from V and 6 bases from J, the gap between germline ends came to 17 bases. The CDR3 sequence: CASSILRGQLFNEQFF. The CDR3 DNA follows: TGTGCCAGTAGTATACTGCGGGGCCAACTATTCAATGAGCAGTTCTTC.

The chain employs TRBV7-2 and TRBJ2-3, with TRBD2 matching 8 bases. Germline assignment: CDR1 SGHTA and CDR2 FQGNSA. This CDR3 spans 16 amino acids. Trimming at V came to 3 bases and at J to 6 bases, leaving 11 bases not matched to a gene. Here the CDR3 reads CASSFGGGGTWDTQYF. CDR3 DNA: TGTGCCAGCAGCTTCGGGGGCGGGGGGACCTGGGATACGCAGTATTTT.

The CDR3 is CASSLPHGDTGELFF. In DNA form, the CDR3 reads TGTGCCAGCAGCTTACCCCACGGGGACACCGGGGAGCTGTTTTTT. This chain joins TRBV7-9 and TRBJ2-2; possible D gene TRBD2, 5 bases. Germline V lookup: CDR1 SEHNR, CDR2 FQNEAQ (reference sequence). The CDR3 length is 15 residues. With 2 bases removed from V and 3 bases from J, the gap between germline ends came to 10 bases.

V is TRBV7-9 and J is TRBJ1-6, with no clear D. The CDR3 sequence is 14 residues long. V was cut by 4 bases and J by 9 bases, with 13 bases left in between. The germline V gene has CDR1 SEHNR and CDR2 FQNEAQ (reference sequence). CDR3 protein: CASSSQDSASPLHF. CDR3 bases: TGTGCCAGCAGCTCCCAGGACTCAGCTTCACCCCTCCACTTT.

The chain uses TRBV19 and TRBJ2-3, with D tentatively TRBD1 (6 bases). This CDR3 comprises 14 residues. The germline CDR1 and CDR2 sequences are LNHDA and SQIVND (reference sequence). V lost 4 bases and J 7 bases, leaving 15 bases between the germline ends. The CDR3 region has the DNA TGTGCCAGTAGTAGCCAGCAGGGGTTGCATACGCAGTATTTT. It specifies CASSSQQGLHTQYF.

This clone has a handful of counts. The chain carries TRBV7-9 and TRBJ2-7; possible D gene TRBD1, 5 bases. The CDR3 length is 13 residues. Trimming left V 5 bases short and J 7 bases short, with 15 bases between. Germline CDR1 SEHNR, CDR2 FQNEAQ (reference sequence). CDR3 nucleotides: TGTGCCAGCAGCCATGGGGCGCGTGGGGAGCAGTACTTC. It translates to CASSHGARGEQYF.

This clone was detected once. This rearrangement joins TRBV3-1 (or the pseudogene TRBV3-2) to TRBJ2-2; 8 bases line up with TRBD2. With V trimmed by 5 bases and J by 5 bases, 10 bases remained unmatched. The germline gives CDR1 LGHDT, CDR2 YNNKEL (reference sequence). This CDR3 is built from 16 residues. The CDR3 protein is CASSYAGGLRTGELFF. The CDR3 bases are TGTGCCAGCAGCTATGCGGGGGGCCTGAGGACCGGGGAGCTGTTTTTT.

The chain recombines TRBV9 with TRBJ2-1, with TRBD1 as a possible D gene (5 bases). The CDR3 is 14 residues long. Germline V gives CDR1 SGDLS, CDR2 YYNGEE. Trimming stripped 4 bases from V and 0 bases from J, with 8 bases between. The DNA for the CDR3 is TGTGCCAGCAGCTTTCAGGGCTCCTACAATGAGCAGTTCTTC. Protein: CASSFQGSYNEQFF.

The V call is TRBV30, the J call TRBJ2-1, with 8 bases matching TRBD2. Germline V gives CDR1 GTSNPN, CDR2 SVGIG (reference sequence). There are 13 residues in the CDR3. Trimming removed 2 bases from V and 10 bases from J; junction bases left unmatched: 7. The CDR3 DNA reads TGTGCCTGGAGTTTCGGGGGGGCTGCGGAGCAGTTCTTC. Translation: CAWSFGGAAEQFF.

The CDR3 DNA sequence: TGTGCCAGCAGTTCAGGGGGTATGAACAAAAACATTCAGTACTTC. This translates into CASSSGGMNKNIQYF. V gene TRBV28 combines with J gene TRBJ2-4, with TRBD1 matching over 7 bases. With 4 bases clipped from V and 3 bases from J, the junction kept 6 bases outside the gene matches. CDR3 length: 15 amino acids. The germline CDR1 and CDR2 sequences are MDHEN and SYDVKM.

The chain employs TRBV12-3 or TRBV12-4 and TRBJ1-2, with a tentative D call TRBD1 (6 bases). The CDR3 has 13 residues. Deletions cut 2 bases from V and 3 bases from J, with 7 bases between. The CDR3 bases are TGTGCCAGCAGTTTAAGGACAGACTATGGCTACACCTTC. This sequence encodes CASSLRTDYGYTF.

The chain links TRBV24-1 to TRBJ1-2; D not resolved. V gave up 0 bases and J gave up 8 bases, with 6 bases separating them. Germline CDR1 and CDR2: KGHDR and SFDVKD. This CDR3 is 12 amino acids long. Here the CDR3 DNA reads TGTGCCACCAGTGATTTGCAGTGGGGCTACACCTTC. Amino acids: CATSDLQWGYTF.

This clone was counted once. The rearrangement links TRBV19 to TRBJ1-1; D might be TRBD1 (5 bases). Trimming removed 9 bases at V and 1 base at J, with 12 bases between. From germline, CDR1 is LNHDA and CDR2 SQIVND (reference sequence). This CDR3 has 13 amino acids. The CDR3 protein is CASKQVKNTEAFF. Written as DNA, the CDR3 is TGTGCCAGCAAACAGGTTAAGAACACTGAAGCTTTCTTT.

The chain links TRBV30 to TRBJ2-7; 7 bases line up with TRBD1. With 2 bases clipped from V and 3 bases from J, the junction kept 1 base outside the gene matches. CDR1 is GTSNPN and CDR2 is SVGIG in the germline V gene (reference sequence). The CDR3 consists of 12 residues. The CDR3 loop reads CAWSPGGYEQYF. The DNA for the CDR3 is TGTGCCTGGAGTCCAGGGGGCTACGAGCAGTACTTC.

This sequence joins TRBV9 and TRBJ1-4; 7 bases are a match to TRBD1. There are 15 residues in the CDR3. V gave up 0 bases and J gave up 8 bases; unmatched junction bases: 7. Germline assignment: CDR1 SGDLS and CDR2 YYNGEE. CDR3 residues: CASSVDVTGEEKLFF. CDR3 nucleotide sequence: TGTGCCAGCAGCGTAGATGTTACAGGGGAGGAAAAACTGTTTTTT.

The chain joins TRBV9 to TRBJ2-3, with 9 bases aligning to TRBD1. This CDR3 region has 14 residues. Germline assignment: CDR1 SGDLS and CDR2 YYNGEE. V trimming: 3 bases; J trimming: 4 bases; junction bases outside the gene matches: 3. CDR3 sequence: CASSGDRGADTQYF. CDR3 in DNA: TGTGCCAGCAGCGGCGACAGGGGGGCAGATACGCAGTATTTT.

The chain couples TRBV19 to TRBJ2-5; no reliable D call. The germline V gene encodes CDR1 LNHDA and CDR2 SQIVND (reference sequence). V dropped 5 bases and J dropped 3 bases, with 13 bases sitting between them. The CDR3 length is 14 residues. The chain's CDR3 is CASSEATPKETQYF. For the CDR3, the DNA is TGTGCCAGTAGTGAGGCGACCCCGAAAGAGACCCAGTACTTC.

The genes are TRBV28 and TRBJ2-3; TRBD2 aligns across 13 bases. This CDR3 contains 20 residues. After removal of 3 bases from V and 2 bases from J, the junction contained 14 bases not matched to a gene. Per germline, CDR1 MDHEN and CDR2 SYDVKM. CDR3 sequence: CASSFPRLAGGRFNTDTQYF. In nucleotides, the CDR3 is TGTGCCAGCAGTTTCCCTCGACTAGCGGGGGGCCGGTTTAACACAGATACGCAGTATTTT.

The chain carries TRBV2 and TRBJ2-7; 9 bases fit TRBD1. CDR1 is SNHLY, CDR2 FYNNEI, per germline. V lost 7 bases, J lost 4 bases, and 2 bases stayed unmatched. This CDR3 comprises 12 residues. CDR3 in DNA: TGTGCCAGCACCGGGACAGGGTACGAGCAGTACTTC. It specifies CASTGTGYEQYF.

The genes are TRBV5-1 and TRBJ2-5; D may be TRBD1 (6 bases). V lost 4 bases, J lost 4 bases, and 11 bases lay in between. In germline, CDR1 is SGHRS, CDR2 YFSETQ. This CDR3 region has 13 residues. The CDR3 region has the DNA TGCGCCAGCAGCGGGCAGGGGAGAGAGACCCAGTACTTC. This encodes CASSGQGRETQYF.

The CDR3 sequence: CASSSRSLAGNTGELFF. The DNA for the CDR3 is TGTGCCAGCAGCTCCCGTTCGCTAGCGGGGAACACCGGGGAGCTGTTTTTT. This chain connects TRBV7-3 to TRBJ2-2; TRBD2 matches at 8 bases. With 4 bases clipped from V and 1 base from J, the junction kept 8 bases outside the gene matches. The CDR3 contains 17 residues. Germline CDR1 SGHTA, CDR2 FQGTGA.

J is TRBJ2-3 and V is TRBV2; no clear D gene. CDR1 and CDR2 from the germline V gene are SNHLY and FYNNEI. This CDR3 region has 13 residues. Trimming shortened V by 5 bases and J by 6 bases, and 12 bases separated the two germline ends. This chain's CDR3 is CASSPPDEDTQYF. In DNA form, the CDR3 reads TGTGCCAGCAGTCCCCCCGATGAGGATACGCAGTATTTT.

The rearrangement links TRBV7-2 to TRBJ2-5; 9 nucleotides agree with TRBD2. The CDR3 runs to 17 residues. V lost 1 base to trimming and J lost 2 bases; unmatched junction nucleotides: 8. Germline CDR1 is SGHTA and CDR2 is FQGNSA. DNA for the CDR3: TGTGCCAGCAGCTTAGTGGGGTATGCGGGGGGGCAAGAGACCCAGTACTTC. Translation: CASSLVGYAGGQETQYF.

To note about this clone: This sample includes further DNA sequences coding for the same CDR3. The V gene is TRBV30, the J gene TRBJ2-7; 8 nucleotides line up with TRBD2. The CDR3 consists of 13 residues. CDR1 and CDR2 (germline): GTSNPN, SVGIG (reference sequence). V lost 2 bases and J lost 1; bases outside the gene matches: 1. CDR3 DNA sequence: TGTGCCTGGAGTACGGGGGGGTCCTACGAGCAGTACTTC. This gives the protein CAWSTGGSYEQYF.

Comments on this clone: This sample includes further DNA sequences coding for the same CDR3. V and J are TRBV7-2 and TRBJ1-1, with TRBD1 matching over 7 bases. V lost 4 bases and J lost 5; bases outside the gene matches: 4. The CDR3 is made up of 13 amino acids. Germline-derived CDR1 and CDR2 are SGHTA and FQGNSA. CDR3 nucleotides: TGTGCCAGCAGCTCTCAGGGGGATACTGAAGCTTTCTTT. This translates into CASSSQGDTEAFF.